One and the same sample provided the 32 T cell receptor beta chains below, sequenced in a study of cytomegalovirus exposure and HLA in healthy donors. PCR was performed using 60 Vbeta and 13 Jbeta primers. Clones were read by immunoSEQ multiplex PCR, and TCRdb kept only the in-frame ones, dropping some. There are about 130,000 clones in the sample; around four fifths occur only once, and approximately 0.97% lies in the top ten. The sequenced sample was PBMCs. The source is a human donor in good health.

V and J are TRBV11-3 and TRBJ1-3; D not resolved. V lost 5 bases, J lost 8 bases, and 13 bases lay in between. CDR1 SGHNT and CDR2 YENEEA come from the germline V gene. This CDR3 spans 13 amino acids. The CDR3 loop is CASSQQYLDTIYF. For the CDR3, the DNA is TGTGCCAGCAGCCAACAGTACCTCGACACCATATATTTT.

The rearrangement joins TRBV7-9 to TRBJ2-5; 7 bases line up with TRBD2. This CDR3 spans 14 amino acids. Per the germline V gene, CDR1 is SEHNR and CDR2 is FQNEAQ (reference sequence). V lost 2 bases, J lost 3 bases, and 3 bases stayed unmatched. CDR3 in DNA: TGTGCCAGCAGCTTACTTGCGGGGGAAGAGACCCAGTACTTC. Translated: CASSLLAGEETQYF.

V usage is TRBV7-6 and J usage is TRBJ1-6, with 11 nucleotides matching TRBD1. The trim removed 3 bases at V and 8 bases at J, leaving 12 bases unmatched. Germline V gene sequence: CDR1 SGHVS, CDR2 FNYEAQ. The CDR3 totals 18 residues. This CDR3 is CASSFTPRDRGSYSPLHF. Written as DNA, the CDR3 is TGTGCCAGCAGCTTTACCCCCCGGGACAGGGGGTCGTATTCACCCCTCCACTTT. The variable domain in full, with the rest retrieved from reference TRBV7-6 and TRBJ1-6, is GAGVSQSPRYKVTKRGQDVALRCDPISGHVSLYWYRQALGQGPEFLTYFNYEAQQDKSGLPNDRFSAERPEGSISTLTIQRTEQRDSAMYRCASSFTPRDRGSYSPLHFGNGTRLTVT.

This chain joins TRBV4-2 and TRBJ1-1; D gene ambiguous. Germline CDR1 LGHNA, CDR2 YNFKEQ. Trimming pared 5 bases from V and 2 bases from J, leaving 18 bases between. This CDR3 comprises 16 residues. CDR3: CASSDPWRPDNTEAFF. The CDR3 bases are TGTGCCAGCAGCGACCCCTGGCGGCCGGATAACACTGAAGCTTTCTTT.

The rearrangement uses TRBV28 and TRBJ2-5; D may be TRBD1 (5 bases). The CDR3 length is 18 residues. The germline gives CDR1 MDHEN, CDR2 SYDVKM. V lost 6 bases and J 3 bases, leaving 26 bases between the germline ends. The CDR3 sequence: CASSTPLGWGTGKETQYF. The DNA for the CDR3 is TGTGCCAGCAGCACTCCCCTTGGGTGGGGTACAGGAAAAGAGACCCAGTACTTC.

The CDR3 spells CASSLGGRNPSYEQYF. The CDR3, as DNA: TGTGCCAGCAGCTTAGGTGGCAGAAACCCCTCCTACGAGCAGTACTTC. The V call is TRBV7-8, the J call TRBJ2-7; no reliable D call. The V end lost 1 base, the J end lost 0 bases, and 13 bases lay between the germline ends. The germline V gene has CDR1 SGHVS and CDR2 FQNEAQ. The CDR3 is 16 amino acids.

The CDR3 DNA reads TGTGCTACTCAGGAAGTGAACACTGAAGCTTTCTTT. It encodes CATQEVNTEAFF. V and J are TRBV12-5 and TRBJ1-1; D is unresolved. Looked up from germline, CDR1 is LGHNT and CDR2 is FRNRAP. The V gene lost 10 bases and the J gene lost 0 bases, with 9 bases spanning the gap. The CDR3 has 12 amino acids.

This CDR3 reads CATSKQGANSYNSPLHF. The CDR3, as DNA: TGTGCCACCAGCAAACAGGGGGCGAACTCCTATAATTCACCCCTCCACTTT. The chain has TRBV15 and TRBJ1-6; 9 nucleotides line up with TRBD1. The CDR3 loop spans 17 amino acids. Germline assignment: CDR1 LNHNV and CDR2 YYDKDF (reference sequence). Losses at the gene ends were 4 bases for V and 0 bases for J; bases not matched to a gene: 4. The full variable domain, completed using reference TRBV15 and TRBJ1-6, is DAMVIQNPRYQVTQFGKPVTLSCSQTLNHNVMYWYQQKSSQAPKLLFHYYDKDFNNEADTPDNFQSRRPNTSFCFLDIRSPGLGDTAMYLCATSKQGANSYNSPLHFGNGTRLTVT.

The rearrangement joins TRBV7-9 to TRBJ2-5, with TRBD2 identical over 8 bases. Germline V gene sequence: CDR1 SEHNR, CDR2 FQNEAQ (reference sequence). The CDR3 has 13 amino acids. CDR3 protein: CAASPGGPQTQYF. The CDR3 DNA is TGTGCAGCATCCCCGGGGGGGCCTCAGACCCAGTACTTC.

This sequence joins TRBV29-1 and TRBJ2-7, with a tentative D call TRBD2 (6 bases). Germline values: CDR1 SQVTM, CDR2 ANQGSEA. The CDR3 sequence is 14 residues long. The ends were cut back, 7 bases at V and 1 base at J, with 17 bases in the middle. The chain's CDR3 is CSALGDSGSYEQYF. The CDR3 nucleotides read TGCAGCGCCCTAGGGGACTCGGGTTCCTACGAGCAGTACTTC.

The CDR3 sequence: CASSQTGNSYEQYF. In DNA form, the CDR3 reads TGTGCCAGCAGCCAGACAGGGAACTCCTACGAGCAGTACTTC. The chain uses TRBV5-5 and TRBJ2-7; TRBD1 matches at 7 bases. Trimming cost V 4 bases and J 0 bases; bases outside gene matches: 4. Germline loops: CDR1 SGHKS, CDR2 YYEKEE (reference sequence). CDR3 length: 14 residues.

V is TRBV29-1 and J is TRBJ2-7; D remains ambiguous. This CDR3 has 13 amino acids. Looked up from germline, CDR1 is SQVTM and CDR2 is ANQGSEA. Trimming removed 3 bases at V and 2 bases at J, with 11 bases between. The CDR3 DNA sequence: TGCAGCGTTGAGGGCAGGTCAGCCTACGAGCAGTACTTC. Amino acids: CSVEGRSAYEQYF.

The chain recombines TRBV7-3 with TRBJ2-7, with 9 bases fitting TRBD2. The CDR3 has 16 residues. In germline, CDR1 is SGHTA, CDR2 FQGTGA. The junction had 13 bases not matched to a gene; V was cut back by 5 bases and J by 5 bases. Here the CDR3 DNA reads TGTGCCAGCAGCCAAGACACGCTAGCGGGGACTCACGAGCAGTACTTC. It is translated as CASSQDTLAGTHEQYF.

The sample holds a few counts of this clone. The J gene is TRBJ1-6, the V gene TRBV16; 12 bases agree with TRBD1. Trimming cost V 4 bases and J 7 bases; bases outside gene matches: 2. The CDR3 sequence is 15 residues long. Germline CDR1 and CDR2: KGHSY and FQNENV. The CDR3 spells CASSPGQGANSPLHF. In nucleotides, the CDR3 is TGTGCCAGCAGCCCGGGACAGGGGGCAAATTCACCCCTCCACTTT.

In regard to this clone: At one end the junction does not follow the germline gene, possibly because of a read error. The chain joins TRBV11-2 to TRBJ2-2; D ambiguous. The CDR3 contains 9 residues. The germline gives CDR1 SGHAT, CDR2 FQNNGV. In nucleotides, the CDR3 is TGTGCCAGCAGTCCTGTTCCGGTTTTT. Translating gives CASSPVPVF.

There are a few counts of this clone. The rearrangement uses TRBV25-1 and TRBJ1-1; tentative D call: TRBD1 (5 bases). This CDR3 comprises 12 residues. Germline CDR1 and CDR2: MGHDK and SYGVNS. Trimming removed 1 base from V and 7 bases from J, with 7 bases in between. CDR3 bases: TGTGCCAGCAGTGAATGGCAGGGTGAAGCTTTCTTT. Its protein is CASSEWQGEAFF.

This clone is a singleton in its sample. This sequence joins TRBV7-9 and TRBJ1-1; D is possibly TRBD1 (5 bases). V dropped 3 bases and J dropped 1 base, with 18 bases sitting between them. Germline lookup yields CDR1 SEHNR and CDR2 FQNEAQ (reference sequence). The length of the CDR3 is 17 residues. As DNA, the CDR3 is TGTGCCAGCAGCTTTGAGGTCGAGGGGAGGACGAACACTGAAGCTTTCTTT. This encodes CASSFEVEGRTNTEAFF.

This chain links TRBV5-4 with TRBJ1-2; D not resolved. Trimming cost V 0 bases and J 2 bases, with 14 bases left between them. Germline V gene sequence: CDR1 SGHNT, CDR2 YYREEE (reference sequence). The CDR3 contains 16 residues. The CDR3 coding sequence is TGTGCCAGCAGCTTGGTGGAGTCACGGGGAAACTATGGCTACACCTTC. It yields the protein CASSLVESRGNYGYTF.

The V and J genes are TRBV4-2 and TRBJ2-1; TRBD2 matches at 9 bases. Trimming cost V 1 base and J 4 bases; bases outside gene matches: 5. CDR1 and CDR2 from the germline V gene are LGHNA and YNFKEQ. The CDR3 runs to 16 residues. CDR3 in amino acids: CASSQVKTSGYNEQFF. The CDR3 nucleotides are TGTGCCAGCAGCCAAGTAAAAACTAGCGGGTACAATGAGCAGTTCTTC.

CDR3 sequence (DNA): TGTGCCAGCATGGGGGCAAGGGCTGAAGCTTTCTTT. Residues: CASMGARAEAFF. The gene calls are TRBV2 and TRBJ1-1, with D perhaps matching TRBD1 (6 bases). Looked up from germline, CDR1 is SNHLY and CDR2 is FYNNEI. The CDR3 runs to 12 residues. The V and J ends lost 7 bases and 6 bases respectively, with 12 bases between them.

The CDR3 region is CASSLESRGNNQPQHF. DNA for the CDR3: TGTGCCAGCAGCTTAGAGTCCAGGGGGAACAATCAGCCCCAGCATTTT. This chain joins TRBV7-2 and TRBJ1-5; the match to TRBD1 covers 7 bases. The germline V gene encodes CDR1 SGHTA and CDR2 FQGNSA. The V gene end was trimmed by 1 base and the J gene end by 3 bases; junction bases not matched to a gene: 6. This CDR3 region has 16 residues.

This chain uses TRBV14 with TRBJ2-1; TRBD2 agrees at 13 bases. This CDR3 spans 20 amino acids. Losses at the gene ends were 4 bases for V and 3 bases for J; bases not matched to a gene: 15. CDR1 is SGHDN and CDR2 is FVKESK in the germline V gene. CDR3 residues: CASSRRLAGGTRASYNEQFF. In DNA, the CDR3 is TGTGCCAGCAGCCGCAGACTAGCGGGGGGCACTCGGGCCAGCTACAATGAGCAGTTCTTC.

This clone appeared a single time. V is TRBV4-1 and J is TRBJ2-5, with 8 bases identical to TRBD2. Trimming removed 4 bases from V and 4 bases from J; junction bases left unmatched: 5. The germline gives CDR1 MGHRA, CDR2 YSYEKL. The length of the CDR3 is 14 residues. The CDR3 region is CASSLLSGGETQYF. The CDR3 DNA reads TGCGCCAGCAGCCTCCTCAGCGGGGGAGAGACCCAGTACTTC.

This clone was seen a single time. The genes are TRBV6-1 and TRBJ2-1; TRBD2 matches 13 bases. Germline V lookup: CDR1 MNHNS, CDR2 SASEGT. CDR3 length: 15 residues. With V trimmed by 6 bases and J by 6 bases, 5 bases remained unmatched. Written as DNA, the CDR3 is TGTGCCAGCAGGGCACTAGCGGGGGGGCTCAATGAGCAGTTCTTC. Amino acids: CASRALAGGLNEQFF.

With respect to this clone: The junction does not match germline at one end; this may be a read error. The chain employs TRBV4-1 and TRBJ1-6; D unresolved. CDR1 is MGHRA, CDR2 YSYEKL, per germline. This CDR3 is built from 15 residues. Written as DNA, the CDR3 is TGTGCCAGCAGCCAAGGGAGGGTCGGCGGTTCACCCCTCCACTTT. Its translation is CASSQGRVGGSPLHF.

The chain carries TRBV6-5 and TRBJ1-4, with 8 bases fitting TRBD1. V lost 0 bases to trimming and J lost 3 bases; unmatched junction nucleotides: 0. The CDR3 runs 15 residues. The germline CDR1 and CDR2 sequences are MNHEY and SVGAGI. CDR3 in amino acids: CASSYSDRANEKLFF. In nucleotides, the CDR3 is TGTGCCAGCAGTTACTCGGACAGGGCTAATGAAAAACTGTTTTTT.

V usage is TRBV5-8 and J usage is TRBJ1-4; perhaps TRBD1 as D (6 bases). Trimming took off 0 bases at V and 5 bases at J, with 8 bases between the two ends. CDR1 and CDR2 from the germline V gene are SGHTS and YDEGEE. The CDR3 consists of 14 residues. The DNA for the CDR3 is TGTGCCAGCAGCTTGGTTACAGGGAATGAAAAACTGTTTTTT. It encodes CASSLVTGNEKLFF.

J is TRBJ1-6 and V is TRBV6-1; D gene uncertain. The CDR3 is 12 amino acids. Trimming left V 5 bases short and J 8 bases short, with 7 bases between. The germline CDR1 and CDR2 sequences are MNHNS and SASEGT. The CDR3 nucleotides are TGTGCCAGCAGTAATTCAGATTCACCCCTCCACTTT. This codes for CASSNSDSPLHF.

The chain carries TRBV6-1 and TRBJ1-1; weak D call: TRBD1 (5 bases). CDR3 length equals 15 residues. Per germline, CDR1 MNHNS and CDR2 SASEGT. Trimming left V 4 bases short and J 1 base short, with 13 bases between. The CDR3 bases are TGTGCCAGCAGTGGGAGATCCCAGGGGAACACTGAAGCTTTCTTT. Translated: CASSGRSQGNTEAFF.

The J gene is TRBJ1-1, the V gene TRBV19; 7 bases are shared with TRBD1. This CDR3 is 15 amino acids long. The J segment lost 3 bases and the V segment lost 6 bases, leaving 10 bases of the junction unmatched. Germline V gives CDR1 LNHDA, CDR2 SQIVND (reference sequence). CDR3 sequence: CASRHPPTGHTEAFF. CDR3 in DNA: TGTGCCAGTAGGCACCCACCGACAGGGCACACTGAAGCTTTCTTT.

The V and J genes are TRBV5-1 and TRBJ2-1; 9 nucleotides match TRBD1. The CDR3 totals 13 residues. Per germline, CDR1 SGHRS and CDR2 YFSETQ. Trimming at V came to 6 bases and at J to 8 bases, leaving 6 bases not matched to a gene. CDR3 DNA: TGCGCCAGCAACCGGGACAGGGTCGATGAGCAGTTCTTC. Encoded protein: CASNRDRVDEQFF.

The V and J genes are TRBV25-1 and TRBJ1-2; D gene unclear. Deletions cut 6 bases from V and 4 bases from J, with 18 bases between. The CDR3 is 15 residues long. Germline V lookup: CDR1 MGHDK, CDR2 SYGVNS. Here the CDR3 reads CASSPRGPTSYGYTF. The CDR3 DNA follows: TGTGCCAGCAGCCCTCGGGGTCCAACCAGCTATGGCTACACCTTC.